These 10 T cell receptor beta chains share one sample of origin, sequenced in a study of shared clonotypes between healthy human individuals. The protocol was immunoSEQ multiplex PCR, while the TCRdb copy is restricted to in-frame clones and leaves out a portion. In the table there are around 700,000 clones, more than 70% of which are singletons. The sequencing sample was made of memory CD4+ T cells sorted from blood. Subset reported: CD45RA-negative fraction. The receptors shown here come from a woman aged 25 to 45 in good health.

The CDR3 DNA reads TGTGCCAGCAGCTTATACGAGCGACAAGAGACCCAGTACTTC. This gives the protein CASSLYERQETQYF. The chain joins TRBV7-8 to TRBJ2-5; D unresolved. The CDR3 is 14 residues long. V was cut by 2 bases and J by 2 bases, with 9 bases left in between. Per germline, CDR1 SGHVS and CDR2 FQNEAQ.

The CDR3 DNA reads TGCGCCAGCAGCTTGGAATTCCAAGAGACCCAGTACTTC. Amino acids: CASSLEFQETQYF. The V and J genes are TRBV5-1 and TRBJ2-5; D is unresolved. Trimming left V 0 bases short and J 1 base short, with 4 bases between. Germline loops: CDR1 SGHRS, CDR2 YFSETQ. This CDR3 contains 13 residues. The full variable domain, in which reference TRBV5-1 and TRBJ2-5 provide the parts outside the CDR3, is KAGVTQTPRYLIKTRGQQVTLSCSPISGHRSVSWYQQTPGQGLQFLFEYFSETQRNKGNFPGRFSGRQFSNSRSEMNVSTLELGDSALYLCASSLEFQETQYFGPGTRLLVL.

V gene TRBV2 combines with J gene TRBJ2-1; 7 bases agree with TRBD2. CDR3 length: 16 amino acids. The germline gives CDR1 SNHLY, CDR2 FYNNEI. Trimming cost V 7 bases and J 1 base; bases outside gene matches: 10. CDR3 residues: CASTLLGGSSYNEQFF. CDR3 bases: TGTGCCAGCACCCTACTAGGCGGGAGTTCCTACAATGAGCAGTTCTTC.

V and J are TRBV4-1 and TRBJ1-6; D not resolved. Germline assignment: CDR1 MGHRA and CDR2 YSYEKL. Trimming left V 0 bases short and J 9 bases short, with 15 bases between. This CDR3 region has 16 residues. The CDR3 reads CASSQDYTGLTSPLHF. The CDR3 DNA sequence: TGCGCCAGCAGCCAAGATTATACGGGGTTAACTTCACCCCTCCACTTT.

The rearrangement links TRBV28 to TRBJ1-5; no firm D call. Trimming shortened V by 5 bases and J by 2 bases, and 10 bases separated the two germline ends. Looked up from germline, CDR1 is MDHEN and CDR2 is SYDVKM. The CDR3 sequence is 14 residues long. DNA of the CDR3: TGTGCCAGCAGTCAGACGGCTGGCAATCAGCCCCAGCATTTT. It yields the protein CASSQTAGNQPQHF.

Of note for this clone: A much larger clonotype is one base distant, so this may be a read error. The sample carries other DNA sequences with the same CDR3. The CDR3 region has the DNA TGTGCTAGCAGTACACAGGGGTCAGGTCAGCCCCAGCATTTT. Its protein is CASSTQGSGQPQHF. The chain couples TRBV2 to TRBJ1-5; 7 bases match TRBD1. The CDR3 covers 14 residues. Germline CDR1 and CDR2: SNHLY and FYNNEI.

CDR3 sequence reads: CASSRAGEQETQYF. CDR3 nucleotides: TGCGCCAGCAGCCGGGCAGGGGAACAAGAGACCCAGTACTTC. The chain uses TRBV5-1 and TRBJ2-5; maybe TRBD1 (6 bases). Germline-derived CDR1 and CDR2 are SGHRS and YFSETQ. CDR3 length: 14 amino acids. With 4 bases removed from V and 2 bases from J, the gap between germline ends came to 12 bases.

The J gene is TRBJ2-1, the V gene TRBV5-1, with D tentatively TRBD2 (6 bases). The CDR3 is made up of 16 amino acids. V was pared by 4 bases and J by 0 bases, with 14 bases between. Germline assignment: CDR1 SGHRS and CDR2 YFSETQ. The CDR3 nucleotides are TGCGCCAGCAGCGGCGGGACCATTAGCTCCTACAATGAGCAGTTCTTC. Its protein product is CASSGGTISSYNEQFF.

The chain has TRBV18 and TRBJ2-1; weak D call: TRBD1 (6 bases). The CDR3 contains 13 residues. Between the trimmed V and J ends, which lost 6 bases and 9 bases, there was a span of 15 bases. The germline CDR1 and CDR2 sequences are KGHSH and LQKENI. CDR3 coding DNA: TGTGCCAGCTCGCCCGCAGGGGCGGGTGAGCAGTTCTTC. Translated: CASSPAGAGEQFF.

The V and J genes are TRBV5-4 and TRBJ2-2; TRBD2 aligns across 7 bases. Germline CDR1 SGHNT, CDR2 YYREEE (reference sequence). This CDR3 contains 13 residues. The CDR3 here is CAGLGLNTGELFF. Here the CDR3 DNA reads TGTGCTGGACTAGGATTGAACACCGGGGAGCTGTTTTTT.